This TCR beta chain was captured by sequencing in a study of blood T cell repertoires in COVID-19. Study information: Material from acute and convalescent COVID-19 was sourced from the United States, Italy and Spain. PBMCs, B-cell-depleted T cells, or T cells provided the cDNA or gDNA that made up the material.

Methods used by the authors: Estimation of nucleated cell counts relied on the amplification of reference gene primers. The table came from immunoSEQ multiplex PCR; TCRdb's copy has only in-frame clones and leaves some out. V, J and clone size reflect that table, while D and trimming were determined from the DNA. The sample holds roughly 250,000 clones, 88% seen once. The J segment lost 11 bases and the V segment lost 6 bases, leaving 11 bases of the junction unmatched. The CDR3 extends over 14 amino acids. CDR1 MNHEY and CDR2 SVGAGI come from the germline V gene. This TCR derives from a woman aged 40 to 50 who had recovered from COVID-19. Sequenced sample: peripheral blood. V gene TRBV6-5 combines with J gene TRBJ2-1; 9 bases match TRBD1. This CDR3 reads CASRAGTGPPKQFF. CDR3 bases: TGTGCCAGCAGGGCCGGGACAGGGCCCCCTAAGCAGTTCTTC.